Included here is one TCR beta chain sequence, with context. Its target is not known. It was with 60 Vbeta and 13 Jbeta primers that the PCR ran. Only in-frame clones appear in the TCRdb table, and some are missing; sequencing was by immunoSEQ multiplex PCR. The sample yields 150,000 to 250,000 clones, around three quarters seen once. The CDR3 totals 16 residues. Germline V gene sequence: CDR1 MDHEN, CDR2 SYDVKM. The J segment lost 3 bases and the V segment lost 6 bases, leaving 13 bases of the junction unmatched. These data are taken from a study of cytomegalovirus exposure and HLA in healthy donors. Study results and caveats: Reported results showed that the classifier diagnosed cytomegalovirus status with high specificity and sensitivity. Per published accounts, TCR beta sequences correctly predicted the HLA-A and HLA-B alleles of most subjects. At a 0.05 false discovery rate, a later analysis found over 15,000 TCR beta sequences to be associated with HLA alleles.

The sequencing input was PBMCs. The origin of this receptor is a man under 40 in good health and CMV-seronegative. The V call is TRBV28, the J call TRBJ2-7; 8 nucleotides align to TRBD2. The CDR3 reads CASSTPATSGNYEQYF. As DNA, the CDR3 is TGTGCCAGCAGCACACCGGCCACTAGCGGTAACTACGAGCAGTACTTC.